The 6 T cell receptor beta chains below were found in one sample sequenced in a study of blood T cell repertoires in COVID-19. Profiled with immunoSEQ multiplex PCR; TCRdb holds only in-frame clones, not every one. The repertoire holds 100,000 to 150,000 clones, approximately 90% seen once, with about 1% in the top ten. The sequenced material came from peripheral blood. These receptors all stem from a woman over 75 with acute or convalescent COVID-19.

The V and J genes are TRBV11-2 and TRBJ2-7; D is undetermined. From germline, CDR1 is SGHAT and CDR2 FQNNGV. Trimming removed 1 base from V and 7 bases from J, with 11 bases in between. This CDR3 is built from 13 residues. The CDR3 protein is CASSLGDHGEQYF. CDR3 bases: TGTGCCAGCAGCTTAGGAGACCACGGGGAGCAGTACTTC.

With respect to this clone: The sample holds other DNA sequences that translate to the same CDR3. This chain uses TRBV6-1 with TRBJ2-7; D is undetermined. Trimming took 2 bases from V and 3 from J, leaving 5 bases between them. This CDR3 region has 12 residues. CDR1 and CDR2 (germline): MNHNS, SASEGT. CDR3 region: CASSESVYEQYF. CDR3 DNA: TGTGCCAGCAGTGAATCGGTCTACGAGCAGTACTTC.

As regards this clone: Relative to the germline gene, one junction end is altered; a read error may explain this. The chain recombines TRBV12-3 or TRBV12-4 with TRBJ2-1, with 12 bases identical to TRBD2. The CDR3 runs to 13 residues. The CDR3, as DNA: TGTGCCAGCAGCTTAGGACTAGCGGGGTTGCAGTTCTTC. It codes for CASSLGLAGLQFF.

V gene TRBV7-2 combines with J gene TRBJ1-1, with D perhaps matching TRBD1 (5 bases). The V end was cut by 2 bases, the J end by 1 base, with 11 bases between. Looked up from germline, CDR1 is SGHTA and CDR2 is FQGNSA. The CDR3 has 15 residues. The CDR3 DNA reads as TGTGCCAGCAGCTTACAGGGAAGGAGGAACACTGAAGCTTTCTTT. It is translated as CASSLQGRRNTEAFF.

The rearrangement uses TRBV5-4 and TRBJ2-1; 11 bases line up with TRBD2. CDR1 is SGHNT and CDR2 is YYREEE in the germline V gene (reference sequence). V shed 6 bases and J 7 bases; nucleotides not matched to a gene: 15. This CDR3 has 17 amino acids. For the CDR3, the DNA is TGTGCCAGCACCATTGGGGGGACTAGCGGACGATGGAATGAGCAGTTCTTC. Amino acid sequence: CASTIGGTSGRWNEQFF.

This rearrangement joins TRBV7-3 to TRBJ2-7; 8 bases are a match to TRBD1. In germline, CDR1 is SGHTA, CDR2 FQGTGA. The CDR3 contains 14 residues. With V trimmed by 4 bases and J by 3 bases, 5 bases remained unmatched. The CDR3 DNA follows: TGTGCCAGCAGCTCTCTCGGACAGGGCTACGAGCAGTACTTC. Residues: CASSSLGQGYEQYF.